Listed below are T cell receptor beta chains from one sample, sequenced in a study of identifying expanded T cells in peripheral blood. The table came from immunoSEQ multiplex PCR; TCRdb's copy has only in-frame clones and leaves some out. This sample has 60,000 to 70,000 clones, with 87% found just once. Material: blood. These receptor sequences come from a person aged 18-70 years in good health. The CDR3 runs from the conserved cysteine through the conserved F or W. Fields, in order: J gene, V gene, D gene, clone size, CDR3 DNA, CDR3 protein. D genes are given only for firm matches. Rows give clone size only sometimes, using once, few, many, or a class for an expanded clone.

TRBJ1-2,TRBV5-1,TRBD1,.,TGCGCCAGCAGCTTGGGGGCAGGGGGCGTCTATGGCTACACCTTC,CASSLGAGGVYGYTF
TRBJ2-3,TRBV4-2,TRBD2,.,TGTGCCAGCAGCCAAGATCCTAATAGCGGGGATACGCAGTATTTT,CASSQDPNSGDTQYF
TRBJ2-7,TRBV7-2,TRBD2,once,TGTGCCAGCAGCTTAGGGGCGGGGGAACCCTACGAGCAGTACTTC,CASSLGAGEPYEQYF
TRBJ1-1,TRBV10-3,TRBD1,.,TGTGCCATCCTGGCCCCGGACAGGGGTACTGAAGCTTTCTTT,CAILAPDRGTEAFF
TRBJ2-5,TRBV6-4,TRBD2,.,TGTGCCAGCAGTTACACCAGCGGGGGGTCTGAGACCCAGTACTTC,CASSYTSGGSETQYF
TRBJ2-7,TRBV6-5,.,.,TGTGCCAGCGGGGGGGGACACCACTACGAGCAGTACTTC,CASGGGHHYEQYF
TRBJ1-2,TRBV6-1,.,.,TGTGCCAGCAGTGGGTTCCAGGGGAACTATGGCTACACCTTC,CASSGFQGNYGYTF
TRBJ2-6,TRBV28,.,.,TGTGCCAGCAGTCCCACCTACTCTTCGGGAGTATCGGCCAACGTCCTGACTTTC,CASSPTYSSGVSANVLTF
TRBJ2-4,TRBV2,.,.,TGTGCCAGCAGTGTTGGCCCCTCGGACATTCAGTACTTC,CASSVGPSDIQYF
TRBJ1-1,TRBV5-1,.,.,TGCGCCAGCCGGTGGGAGGACAGCTCGGACACTGAAGCTTTCTTT,CASRWEDSSDTEAFF
TRBJ2-6,TRBV5-4,TRBD1,once,TGTGCCAGCAGTTTCGGGACAGGGGAATCTGGGGCCAACGTCCTGACTTTC,CASSFGTGESGANVLTF
TRBJ2-7,TRBV5-4,.,.,TGTGCCAGCAGCTTGGCTGGAGGGAGGGGGTACGAGCAGTACTTC,CASSLAGGRGYEQYF
TRBJ1-4,TRBV19,TRBD1,.,TGTGCCAGTAGTATAAGGTGGGACAGGGTCGTCAGCGAAAAACTGTTTTTT,CASSIRWDRVVSEKLFF
TRBJ2-2,TRBV4-3,.,.,TGCGCCAGCAGCCAAGATGAGTCGGCCGGGGAGCTGTTTTTT,CASSQDESAGELFF
TRBJ2-7,TRBV7-8,TRBD2,few,TGTGCCAGCAGCTCGGAACTGGGACTAGCGGGAAACACCTACGAGCAGTACTTC,CASSSELGLAGNTYEQYF
TRBJ2-7,TRBV4-2,TRBD2,medium-sized,TGTGCCAGCAGCCAGGGGGAGGGAGGTTCCTACGAGCAGTACTTC,CASSQGEGGSYEQYF
TRBJ2-2,TRBV10-1,TRBD2,.,TGCGCCAGCAGTGAGACTAGCGGGAGCCCCGGGGAGCTGTTTTTT,CASSETSGSPGELFF
TRBJ2-7,TRBV30,.,.,TGTGCCTGGGGACTGGTTGTCTACGAGCAGTACTTC,CAWGLVVYEQYF
TRBJ1-1,TRBV6-5,.,.,TGTGCCAGCAGTTACTCGCCAGGGAGGGGAAACACTGAAGCTTTCTTT,CASSYSPGRGNTEAFF
TRBJ2-7,TRBV6-1,TRBD2,once,TGTGCCAGCAGTGAAGGCGCTAGCGGAGCCTACGAGCAGTACTTC,CASSEGASGAYEQYF
TRBJ2-1,TRBV7-9,.,.,TGTGCCAGCAGCTTCCCGGGGAATGAGCAGTTCTTC,CASSFPGNEQFF
TRBJ2-1,TRBV7-9,TRBD1,few,TGTGCCAGCCACGAACAGGGGAGCTCCTACAATGAGCAGTTCTTC,CASHEQGSSYNEQFF
TRBJ2-1,TRBV28,.,.,TGTGCCAGCAAGGGGGGTTACAATGAGCAGTTCTTC,CASKGGYNEQFF
TRBJ2-5,TRBV6-5,.,once,TGTGCCAGCGGAAGACAGTCGGAGACCCAGTACTTC,CASGRQSETQYF
TRBJ2-6,TRBV5-1,.,.,TGCGCCAGCAGCGACCACTCCAGGGGGGCCAACGTCCTGACTTTC,CASSDHSRGANVLTF
TRBJ2-5,TRBV20-1,.,.,TGCAGTGCTAGCCTGGAGACCCAGTACTTC,CSASLETQYF
TRBJ2-5,TRBV30,TRBD1,.,TGTGCCTGGAGTGTAGGGGACAGTCAAGAGACCCAGTACTTC,CAWSVGDSQETQYF
TRBJ1-2,TRBV5-4,TRBD1,.,TGTGCCAGCAGCGAAGGACAGGGCTATGGCTACACCTTC,CASSEGQGYGYTF
TRBJ2-7,TRBV30,.,.,TGTGCCTGGAGTGTACGCGGTCCCTACGAGCAGTACTTC,CAWSVRGPYEQYF
TRBJ2-3,TRBV11-2,.,.,TGTGCCAGCAGCTTGGGACCGACAGATACGCAGTATTTT,CASSLGPTDTQYF
TRBJ2-3,TRBV11-2,.,once,TGTGCCAGCAGCCGATTGGCGGGGGCGCGAGATACGCAGTATTTT,CASSRLAGARDTQYF
TRBJ2-3,TRBV2,.,.,TGTGCCAGCAGGGAGATTGGGCCGGAGGGCACAGATACGCAGTATTTT,CASREIGPEGTDTQYF
TRBJ2-4,TRBV5-4,.,.,TGTGCCAGCAGCCTGGGGGGCGAGTTAGCCAAAAACATTCAGTACTTC,CASSLGGELAKNIQYF
TRBJ2-3,TRBV28,TRBD2,once,TGTGCCAGCAGCAATCTAGCGGGAGTGATAGATACGCAGTATTTT,CASSNLAGVIDTQYF
TRBJ2-4,TRBV5-1,TRBD2,.,TGCGCCAGCAGCTTGTTAGCGGGAGGGGCCAAAAACATTCAGTACTTC,CASSLLAGGAKNIQYF
TRBJ2-5,TRBV6-6,TRBD1,.,TGTGCCAGCAGTAAAAGGACAGGGGCTGGGAAGACCCAGTACTTC,CASSKRTGAGKTQYF
TRBJ2-7,TRBV6-6,.,.,TGTGCCAGCAGTTACTCAGCTAGAGGCTACTACGAGCAGTACTTC,CASSYSARGYYEQYF
TRBJ2-1,TRBV7-9,.,.,TGTGCCAGCAGCCCGCCCATTCCCGGGACAAGGGGCAATGAGCAGTTCTTC,CASSPPIPGTRGNEQFF
TRBJ2-2,TRBV12-1,.,.,TGTGCCAGCAGCATCCGGGACAACTACACCGGGGAGCTGTTTTTT,CASSIRDNYTGELFF
TRBJ1-4,TRBV4-3,TRBD1,once,TGCGCCAGCAGCCAGGGCCTGGGGACAGGGGGTGAAAAACTGTTTTTT,CASSQGLGTGGEKLFF
TRBJ2-3,TRBV7-3,.,.,TGTGCCAGCAGCGCCCAGAGCGGATACACAGATACGCAGTATTTT,CASSAQSGYTDTQYF
TRBJ2-1,TRBV6-4,TRBD2,once,TGTGCCAGCAGTTTAGCGGGAGCCGGGACGGATGAGCAGTTCTTC,CASSLAGAGTDEQFF
TRBJ1-1,TRBV10-3,.,.,TGTGCCATCAGGTCACAGGGTCTGCACACTGAAGCTTTCTTT,CAIRSQGLHTEAFF
TRBJ2-1,TRBV18,.,.,TGTGCCAGCTCACCGTTCGAATTGGGTGAGCAGTTCTTC,CASSPFELGEQFF
TRBJ2-5,TRBV6-5,TRBD2,.,TGTGCCAGCAGACTAGCGGGATTTCACGAGACCCAGTACTTC,CASRLAGFHETQYF
TRBJ2-5,TRBV7-9,.,.,TGTGCCAGCAGTGGTAGACAAGAGACCCAGTACTTC,CASSGRQETQYF
TRBJ2-1,TRBV6-4,TRBD2,few,TGTGCCAGCAGTGAAACTAGCGGGAATTCCGATGAGCAGTTCTTC,CASSETSGNSDEQFF
TRBJ2-5,TRBV6-5,.,.,TGTGCCAGCAGTTACTCAAGGGGGATCGAGACCCAGTACTTC,CASSYSRGIETQYF
TRBJ2-7,TRBV10-2,.,.,TGCGCCAGCAGGGCCGGGTCAGGCCCATCCTACGAGCAGTACTTC,CASRAGSGPSYEQYF
TRBJ1-1,TRBV30,.,.,TGTGCCTGGAGTAGACAGATAAACACTGAAGCTTTCTTT,CAWSRQINTEAFF
TRBJ2-2,TRBV2,.,.,TGTGCCAGCTTATCAAACACCGGGGAGCTGTTTTTT,CASLSNTGELFF
TRBJ2-5,TRBV27,TRBD2,.,TGTGCCAGCACCGGGGGGGAGACCCAGTACTTC,CASTGGETQYF
TRBJ1-4,TRBV4-2,.,.,TGTGCCAGCAGCCAAGGTGTTCACAGGGAGAGTGAAAAACTGTTTTTT,CASSQGVHRESEKLFF
TRBJ2-7,TRBV20-1,.,.,TGCAGTGCTAGAGCGGCCTACGAGCAGTACTTC,CSARAAYEQYF
TRBJ2-3,TRBV5-5,.,.,TGTGCCAGCAGCTTGGTAGAGCGGAGCACAGATACGCAGTATTTT,CASSLVERSTDTQYF
TRBJ2-1,TRBV7-3,TRBD2,.,TGTGCCAGCAGCCTTGAGGGGTTAGCGGGAGTGCAGTTCTTC,CASSLEGLAGVQFF